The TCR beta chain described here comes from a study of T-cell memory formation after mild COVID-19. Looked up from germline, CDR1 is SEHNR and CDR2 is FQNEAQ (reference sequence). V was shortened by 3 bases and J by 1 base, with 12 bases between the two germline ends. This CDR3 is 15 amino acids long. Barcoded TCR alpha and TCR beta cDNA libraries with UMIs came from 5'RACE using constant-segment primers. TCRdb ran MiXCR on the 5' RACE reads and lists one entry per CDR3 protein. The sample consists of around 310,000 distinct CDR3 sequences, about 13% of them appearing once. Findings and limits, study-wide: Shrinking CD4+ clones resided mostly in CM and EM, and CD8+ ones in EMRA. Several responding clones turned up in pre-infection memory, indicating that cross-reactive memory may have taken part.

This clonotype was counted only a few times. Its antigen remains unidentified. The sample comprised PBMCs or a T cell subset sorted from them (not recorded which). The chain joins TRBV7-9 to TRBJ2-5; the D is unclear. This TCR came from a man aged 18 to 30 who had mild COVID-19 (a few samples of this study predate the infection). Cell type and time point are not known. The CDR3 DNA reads TGTGCCAGCAGCTTCCCCGGTAGGATCCAAGAGACCCAGTACTTC. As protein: CASSFPGRIQETQYF.